The present T cell receptor (beta chain) was sequenced within a study of identical twins. General study findings and limits: Compared with models, monozygotic twins showed more out-of-frame TCR alpha sharing. High-abundance cord blood beta clonotypes had fewer insertions; memory repertoires showed none. The analysis was cross-sectional rather than longitudinal within donors. Zero-insertion findings could be partly confounded by invariant cells (MAIT and iNKT cells).

V lost 8 bases to trimming and J lost 3 bases, with 14 bases between them. This CDR3 has 13 amino acids. From germline, CDR1 is MNHEY and CDR2 SVGEGT. TCRdb reprocessed the 5' RACE reads via MiXCR and lists one record per CDR3 protein. Of around 1.7 million distinct CDR3 sequences in the sample, about 32% were seen once. This clonotype appeared a few times. What it recognizes is unknown. The source of this sequence is a newborn girl in good health. Sequenced: cord blood. The chain joins TRBV6-2 or TRBV6-3 to TRBJ2-7; the D gene is possibly TRBD2 (5 bases). In DNA, the CDR3 is TGTGCCAGCGCGCTAGCCCCCGTCTACGAGCAGTACTTC. Its translation is CASALAPVYEQYF.